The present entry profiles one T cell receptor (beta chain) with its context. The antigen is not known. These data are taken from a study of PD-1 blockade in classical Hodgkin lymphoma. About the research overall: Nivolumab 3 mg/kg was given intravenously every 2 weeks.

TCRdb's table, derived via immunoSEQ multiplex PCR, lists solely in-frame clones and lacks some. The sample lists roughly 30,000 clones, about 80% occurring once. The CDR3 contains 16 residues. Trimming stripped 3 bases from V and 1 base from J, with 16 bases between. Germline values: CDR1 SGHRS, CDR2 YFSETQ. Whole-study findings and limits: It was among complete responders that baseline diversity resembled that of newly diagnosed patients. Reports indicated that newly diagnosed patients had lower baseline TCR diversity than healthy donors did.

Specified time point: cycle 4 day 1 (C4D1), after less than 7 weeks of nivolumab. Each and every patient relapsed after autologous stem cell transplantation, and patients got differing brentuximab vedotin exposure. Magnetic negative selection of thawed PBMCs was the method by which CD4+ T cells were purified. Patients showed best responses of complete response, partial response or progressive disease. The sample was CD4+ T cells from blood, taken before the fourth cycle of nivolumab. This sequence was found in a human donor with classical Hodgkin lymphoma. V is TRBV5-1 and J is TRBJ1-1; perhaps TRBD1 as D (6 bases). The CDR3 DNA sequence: TGCGCCAGCAGCTGGAGTGGGGGGGCTGCGAACACTGAAGCTTTCTTT. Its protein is CASSWSGGAANTEAFF.